This T cell receptor beta chain was captured by sequencing in a study of blood T cell repertoires in COVID-19. V shed 3 bases and J 2 bases; nucleotides not matched to a gene: 4. The CDR3 is 17 amino acids. Germline loops: CDR1 SGHRS, CDR2 YFSETQ. Profiling relied on immunoSEQ multiplex PCR, and the TCRdb table lists in-frame clones only, not all of them. The top ten hold about 7% of the sample, which has 250,000 to 300,000 clones, roughly 81% seen once. The sequence was collected from a woman aged 50 to 60 who had been exposed to COVID-19. The chain couples TRBV5-1 to TRBJ2-3, with 15 bases that match TRBD2. The sequencing sample was made of PBMCs or T cells enriched from blood (not recorded which). CDR3 sequence: CASSYGTSGGSTDTQYF. In nucleotides, the CDR3 is TGCGCCAGCAGCTATGGGACTAGCGGGGGGTCCACAGATACGCAGTATTTT.